The source of this TCR beta chain is a study of identical twins. Looked up from germline, CDR1 is SGHNT and CDR2 is YENEEA. CDR3 length: 18 amino acids. V was clipped by 5 bases and J by 2 bases, with 24 bases between them. Via MiXCR, TCRdb re-called the 5' RACE reads, giving one row per CDR3 protein. The sample has 1.5 million to 2 million distinct CDR3 sequences; more than 30% are singletons. Sequencing used cord blood. The TCR sequence derives from a newborn girl in good health. The chain links TRBV11-3 to TRBJ2-5; D may correspond to TRBD1 or TRBD2 (6 bases each). The CDR3, as DNA: TGTGCCAGCAGCCCGTACAGTGGGGGGCTCATGGGACAAGAGACCCAGTACTTC. It translates to CASSPYSGGLMGQETQYF. Together with reference TRBV11-3 and TRBJ2-5, the CDR3 gives the full variable domain: EAGVVQSPRYKIIEKKQPVAFWCNPISGHNTLYWYLQNLGQGPELLIRYENEEAVDDSQLPKDRFSAERLKGVDSTLKIQPAELGDSAVYLCASSPYSGGLMGQETQYFGPGTRLLVL.